The clone carrying this T cell receptor (beta chain) appeared many times. TCRdb processed the reads anew with MiXCR; each CDR3 protein has one entry. The sample holds under 65,000 distinct CDR3 sequences, less than 9.5% seen once. The CDR3 consists of 14 residues. Losses at the gene ends were 4 bases for V and 5 bases for J; bases not matched to a gene: 8. From germline, CDR1 is SQVTM and CDR2 ANQGSEA. The sample originates from a study of patients with pleural tuberculosis. This TCR derives from a human donor with pleural tuberculosis. The rearrangement uses TRBV29-1 and TRBJ2-3, with 8 bases identical to TRBD2. CDR3 region: CSVALPLAGDTQYF. CDR3 nucleotides: TGCAGCGTTGCCCTCCCCCTAGCGGGAGATACGCAGTATTTT.